The present T cell receptor beta chain was sequenced within a study of coeliac disease. Study overall: Coeliac patients had newly diagnosed active disease, refractory type I disease, or gluten-free diet control. High-resolution HLA typing was lacking; TRBV7-2 bias was queried instead.

Each fraction contributed one roughly 520,000-cell aliquot for sequencing. The table came from immunoSEQ multiplex PCR; TCRdb's copy has only in-frame clones and leaves some out. The sample holds some 4,000 clones, roughly 70% seen once. J was trimmed by 4 bases and V by 0 bases; bases with no gene match: 1. The V gene's germline CDR1 is SGHRS and CDR2 YFSETQ. CDR3 length: 15 residues. The sample holds a few counts of this clone. Its cognate antigen is unknown. Points from the study as a whole: Lower clonality than controls marked TRB and TRG repertoires from active celiac intraepithelial and lamina propria samples. TRB repertoires were largely private, with most amino acid sequences found in only one sample.

The sequenced sample was intraepithelial lymphocytes from the gut. The clonotype comes from a young woman with active celiac disease. The chain is built from TRBV5-1 and TRBJ2-3; 11 nucleotides align to TRBD2. Here the CDR3 DNA reads TGCGCCAGCAGCTTGGAACTAGCGGGGGCAGATACGCAGTATTTT. Translation gives CASSLELAGADTQYF.